This T cell receptor beta chain appears in the sequencing data of a study of graft-versus-host responses after intestinal transplantation. CDR1 is SQVTM and CDR2 is ANQGSEA in the germline V gene. The CDR3 consists of 13 residues. V lost 4 bases and J lost 0; bases outside the gene matches: 2. Study conclusions and caveats: Present in recipient marrow, GvH clones included some that appeared first in ileum or blood.

Libraries were prepared by immunoSEQ multiplex PCR; TCRdb keeps only in-frame clonotypes and omits some of them. The sample contains about 86,000 clones, around 86% of which appear only once. Regarding this clone: Its specificity is not known.

The chain uses TRBV29-1 and TRBJ2-7; TRBD1 agrees at 8 bases. This TCR was recovered from a human donor who received an intestinal transplant. The source was unstimulated CD8+ T cells sorted from spleen or lymph node cells, collected before intestinal transplant. The CDR3 nucleotides are TGCAGCGTTGTGGGACAGGTCTCCTACGAGCAGTACTTC. It specifies CSVVGQVSYEQYF.